This T cell receptor beta chain originates from a study of metastatic and nonmetastatic thyroid tumors. Whole-study results and caveats: For both blood and tumor, malignant thyroid tumors reportedly showed significantly higher TCR beta diversity than benign nodules did.

Germline assignment: CDR1 MDHEN and CDR2 SYDVKM. Trimming removed 2 bases from V and 1 base from J, with 15 bases in between. This CDR3 is built from 17 residues. This clone was observed many times. The antigen is not known. TCRdb recomputed clones from the PCR reads via MiXCR. The sample shows more than 50,000 clones, approximately 20% of them seen only once. Each patient came to thyroid surgery without any prior treatment (of any kind). The sequenced sample was blood. The rearrangement joins TRBV28 to TRBJ1-5; D might be TRBD1 (5 bases). The source is a female donor with papillary thyroid cancer or a benign thyroid nodule (not recorded which). Some clones in this sample may be carry-over from other donors' samples. CDR3 amino acids: CASSLGTGISSNQPQHF. The CDR3 DNA is TGTGCCAGCAGTTTAGGGACGGGGATCTCAAGCAATCAGCCCCAGCATTTT.